This T cell receptor beta chain comes out of a study of T cell responses to AZD1222 COVID-19 vaccine. About the study: Whether given at about 4 or about 12 weeks, second doses were pooled.

A remark on this clone: Its antigen is undetermined.

CDR3 length: 15 residues. The germline gives CDR1 KGHDR, CDR2 SFDVKD. Trimming cost V 5 bases and J 1 base, with 13 bases left between them. The method was immunoSEQ multiplex PCR; TCRdb's version includes in-frame clones alone and lacks a portion of them. The table shows 80,000 to 100,000 clones, with approximately 85% occurring only once. Study outcomes and limitations: Two doses of AZD1222 preceded a rise in Spike-specific TCR breadth and depth. In a largely white British group with more females than males, clonal diversity was possibly underestimated.

The J gene is TRBJ1-1, the V gene TRBV24-1; TRBD1 is a possible D gene (5 bases). The input for sequencing was peripheral blood, taken on day 0 of AZD1222 vaccination. This clonotype was sampled from an adult in good health. CDR3 in amino acids: CATSATGTGNTEAFF. CDR3 bases: TGTGCCACCAGTGCCACCGGGACGGGGAACACTGAAGCTTTCTTT.